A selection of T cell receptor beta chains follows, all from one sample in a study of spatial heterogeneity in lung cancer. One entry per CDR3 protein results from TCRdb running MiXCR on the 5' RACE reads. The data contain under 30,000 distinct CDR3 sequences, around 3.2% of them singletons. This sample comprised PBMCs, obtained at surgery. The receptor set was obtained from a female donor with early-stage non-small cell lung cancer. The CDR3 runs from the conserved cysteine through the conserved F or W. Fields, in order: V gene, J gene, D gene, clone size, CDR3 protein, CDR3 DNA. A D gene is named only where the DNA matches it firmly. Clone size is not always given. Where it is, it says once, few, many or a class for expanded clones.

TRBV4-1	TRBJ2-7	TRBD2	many	CASSHRRTAGTSGYEQYF	TGCGCCAGCAGCCACCGAAGGACAGCCGGGACTAGCGGATACGAGCAGTACTTC
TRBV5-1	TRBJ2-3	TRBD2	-	CASSLGPGLAGADTQYF	TGCGCCAGCAGCTTGGGTCCGGGACTAGCGGGAGCAGATACGCAGTATTTT
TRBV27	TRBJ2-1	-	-	CASGFFSATKPNEQFF	TGTGCCAGCGGTTTTTTTTCCGCTACCAAGCCCAATGAGCAGTTCTTC
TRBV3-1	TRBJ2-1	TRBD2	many	CASSPHPGLAGSNEQFF	TGTGCCAGCAGCCCCCACCCGGGACTAGCGGGAAGTAATGAGCAGTTCTTC
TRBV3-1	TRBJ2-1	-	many	CASSQGRDGIYNEQFF	TGTGCCAGCAGCCAAGGACGGGACGGGATATACAATGAGCAGTTCTTC
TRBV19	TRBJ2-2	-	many	CASSIALTGELFF	TGTGCCAGTAGTATAGCTCTCACCGGGGAGCTGTTTTTT
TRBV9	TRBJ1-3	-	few	CASSVGGRPGNTIYF	TGTGCCAGCAGCGTTGGAGGGCGGCCTGGAAACACCATATATTTT
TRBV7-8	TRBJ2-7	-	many	CASSLAGTSHYEQYF	TGTGCCAGCAGCTTAGCCGGGACGTCCCACTACGAGCAGTACTTC
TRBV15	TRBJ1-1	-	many	CATSRDSRQGSVWTEAFF	TGTGCCACCAGCAGAGATTCCCGCCAGGGTAGCGTGTGGACTGAAGCTTTCTTT
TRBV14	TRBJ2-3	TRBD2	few	CASSHASGSKRYPSTDTQYF	TGTGCCAGCAGCCACGCTAGCGGGAGCAAAAGATACCCGAGCACAGATACGCAGTATTTT
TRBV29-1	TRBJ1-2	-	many	CSVVGGFYGYTF	TGCAGCGTTGTAGGAGGTTTCTATGGCTACACCTTC
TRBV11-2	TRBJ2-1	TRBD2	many	CASSLTSGGSYNEQFF	TGTGCCAGCAGCCTTACTAGCGGGGGCTCCTACAATGAGCAGTTCTTC
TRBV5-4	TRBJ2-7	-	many	CASSLDQGRYEQYF	TGTGCCAGCAGCTTGGATCAGGGGCGCTACGAGCAGTACTTC
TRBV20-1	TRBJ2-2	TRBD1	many	CSALQGAGTGELFF	TGCAGTGCTCTACAGGGGGCGGGCACCGGGGAGCTGTTTTTT
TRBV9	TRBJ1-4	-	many	CASSVGHRNEKLFF	TGTGCCAGCAGCGTAGGCCACCGTAATGAAAAACTGTTTTTT
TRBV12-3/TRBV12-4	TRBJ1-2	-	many	CASSLASGYTF	TGTGCCAGCAGTTTAGCGTCAGGCTACACCTTC